Presented here are 20 T cell receptor beta chains from one specimen sequenced in a study of tumor-infiltrating lymphocytes in primary liver carcinoma. RNA and DNA were co-extracted from around 18-30 mg of unsorted bulk tissue. Making TCR beta cDNA involved roughly 0.55 ug total RNA and a constant-region primer. Employing slightly modified ARM-PCR, three nested multiplex PCR rounds were run, and these gave rise to the TCR beta libraries. In the first two PCR rounds, TRBV1-TRBV30 forward primers were paired with a C-beta reverse primer, and each round lasted around 10 cycles. In TCRdb, the multiplex PCR reads were re-called with MiXCR into one record per CDR3 protein. The sample carries 150,000 to 200,000 distinct CDR3 sequences, around 81% recorded once. Sequencing input: tumor tissue from primary liver carcinoma. The receptors were sampled from a middle-aged man with primary liver carcinoma and hepatitis B virus infection.

As for this clonotype: A read error is possible here, since a much larger clone lies one base away. The chain is built from TRBV28 and TRBJ2-4; D might be TRBD1 (6 bases). This CDR3 has 15 residues. V was shortened by 4 bases and J by 4 bases, with 14 bases between the two germline ends. Germline CDR1 reads MDHEN; CDR2 reads SYDVKM. The DNA of the CDR3 is TGTGCCAGCAGTTCTCAGGGGCCGGGAAAAAACATTCAGTACTTC. Its protein is CASSSQGPGKNIQYF.

As for this clonotype: One end of the junction fails to match germline, which may point to a read error. This chain joins TRBV11-2 and TRBJ1-1; D unresolved. Germline loops: CDR1 SGHAT, CDR2 FQNNGV. This CDR3 contains 13 residues. CDR3 bases: TGTGTTAGCAGCTTAGGCCTGAACAATGAAGCTATCTTT. Translated: CVSSLGLNNEAIF.

Concerning this clonotype: Relative to the germline gene, one junction end is altered; a read error may explain this. The chain has TRBV6-1 and TRBJ2-1; 9 bases line up with TRBD2. Germline V gene lookup returns CDR1 MNHNS and CDR2 SASEGT. The CDR3 is 15 residues long. This CDR3 is CANSDRLAAGNYQFF. CDR3 coding DNA: TGTGCCAACAGTGACCGACTAGCGGCGGGGAATTACCAGTTCTTC.

About this clonotype itself: This could be a read error, since a much larger clone is one nucleotide away. V gene TRBV5-1 combines with J gene TRBJ2-3; 7 nucleotides line up with TRBD1. With 3 bases clipped from V and 5 bases from J, the junction kept 6 bases outside the gene matches. The CDR3 sequence is 14 residues long. Germline CDR1 and CDR2: SGHRS and YFSETQ. The CDR3 sequence: CASSSGQSGDTQYF. CDR3 coding DNA: TGCGCCAGCAGCTCGGGACAGTCAGGAGATACGCAGTATTTT.

The chain has TRBV6-5 and TRBJ2-2; TRBD2 matches at 7 bases. CDR3 length: 16 amino acids. The germline V gene encodes CDR1 MNHEY and CDR2 SVGAGI. The J segment lost 6 bases and the V segment lost 5 bases, leaving 12 bases of the junction unmatched. CDR3 amino acids: CASSNLTSRRPGELFF. CDR3 DNA sequence: TGTGCCAGCAGTAACTTGACTAGCAGGAGACCCGGGGAGCTGTTTTTT.

Note on this clonotype: At one boundary the junction diverges from the germline segment, which might be a read error. The chain combines TRBV29-1 with TRBJ2-2; perhaps D is TRBD1 or TRBD2 (5 bases each). In germline, CDR1 is SQVTM, CDR2 ANQGSEA. This CDR3 has 13 amino acids. In DNA form, the CDR3 reads TGCGGCGTGGACACGGGGAACATCGGGGAGCTGTTTTTT. Protein: CGVDTGNIGELFF.

Comments on this clonotype: Mismatch with germline at one junction end may stem from a read error. The chain links TRBV2 to TRBJ1-1; no reliable D call. Germline V gives CDR1 SNHLY, CDR2 FYNNEI. CDR3 length: 13 amino acids. The CDR3 sequence is CASNEQVNTETFF. The CDR3 DNA reads TGTGCCAGCAACGAGCAGGTCAACACTGAAACTTTCTTT.

Concerning this clonotype: A junction end diverges from the germline sequence, so it may reflect a read error. The V and J genes are TRBV11-2 and TRBJ2-1; D uncertain. CDR1 and CDR2 from the germline V gene are SGHAT and FQNNGV. The CDR3 runs to 15 residues. CDR3 protein: CASSFSRPLDKEHFF. The CDR3 bases are TGTGCCAGCAGCTTTAGCAGACCACTCGACAAAGAGCATTTCTTC.

Notes on this clonotype: The CDR3 carries no conserved terminal phenylalanine or tryptophan, so it likely arises from a read error. The chain couples TRBV10-2 to TRBJ2-7; D gene ambiguous. The CDR3 consists of 14 residues. Trimming removed 10 bases from V and 5 bases from J, with 21 bases in between. Germline V lookup: CDR1 WSHSY, CDR2 SAAADI. This chain's CDR3 is CANIDNWGRHEQYL. CDR3 nucleotides: TGCGCCAACATAGACAACTGGGGTCGACACGAGCAGTACCTC.

The chain recombines TRBV29-1 with TRBJ2-7; no clear D gene. From germline, CDR1 is SQVTM and CDR2 ANQGSEA. The ends were cut back, 4 bases at V and 6 bases at J, with 13 bases in the middle. The CDR3 has 12 residues. The CDR3 region is CSVVAESLEQYF. The CDR3 DNA reads as TGCAGCGTTGTGGCAGAGTCTCTCGAGCAGTACTTC.

Notes on this clonotype: A single base separates this from a much larger clone, so it may be a read error. This chain's CDR3 is CASTSWATIGSRADTQYF. CDR3 nucleotides: TGCGCCAGCACTTCATGGGCCACTATCGGGAGTCGGGCAGATACGCAGTATTTT. V gene TRBV5-1 combines with J gene TRBJ2-3; possibly TRBD2 for D (6 bases). Germline CDR1 reads SGHRS; CDR2 reads YFSETQ. The CDR3 has 18 residues. Between the trimmed V and J ends, which lost 6 bases and 4 bases, there was a span of 27 bases.

Regarding this clonotype: This may arise from a read error, as a much more abundant clone is one base away. This chain connects TRBV11-3 to TRBJ2-1; D call uncertain. The CDR3 is made up of 14 amino acids. Germline CDR1 reads SGHNT; CDR2 reads YENEEA. CDR3 nucleotides: TGTGCCAGCAGCTTATTTCCGGGCTACAATGAGCAGTCCTTC. Translated, it gives CASSLFPGYNEQSF. The whole variable domain, filled in from reference TRBV11-3 and TRBJ2-1, reads EAGVVQSPRYKIIEKKQPVAFWCNPISGHNTLYWYLQNLGQGPELLIRYENEEAVDDSQLPKDRFSAERLKGVDSTLKIQPAELGDSAVYLCASSLFPGYNEQSFGPGTRLTVL.

This clonotype is a singleton in its sample. Relative to the germline gene, one junction end is altered; a read error may explain this. The genes are TRBV6-1 and TRBJ2-2; D may be TRBD1 (6 bases). This CDR3 is 18 amino acids long. Germline-derived CDR1 and CDR2 are MNHNS and SASEGT. The CDR3 DNA sequence: TGTGCTAGCAGTGAAACGCTTCTAGGGGGAGCTAACACCGGGGAGATGTTTTTT. Amino acid sequence: CASSETLLGGANTGEMFF.

As to this clonotype: The junction departs from the called germline gene at one end, perhaps through a read error. V usage is TRBV29-1 and J usage is TRBJ2-7, with 10 bases matching TRBD2. Per the germline V gene, CDR1 is SQVTM and CDR2 is ANQGSEA. The CDR3 runs 13 residues. CDR3 DNA: TGCAGCGCGGCAGCGGGAGGGGGATACGAGCAGCACTTC. Its protein is CSAAAGGGYEQHF.

A word on this clonotype: It is likely a read error, because the conserved phenylalanine at the end of the CDR3 is missing. The chain employs TRBV29-1 and TRBJ2-2, with D tentatively TRBD2 (5 bases). This CDR3 is 14 amino acids long. Germline values: CDR1 SQVTM, CDR2 ANQGSEA. The CDR3: CCVSGPGNTGELFS. In DNA, the CDR3 is TGCTGCGTTTCCGGGCCGGGGAACACCGGAGAGCTGTTTTCT.

To note about this clonotype: Mismatch with germline at one junction end may stem from a read error. This rearrangement joins TRBV4-2 to TRBJ1-2; D is possibly TRBD1 (5 bases). This CDR3 spans 14 amino acids. The germline V gene has CDR1 LGHNA and CDR2 YNFKEQ. The CDR3 loop is CASSQDRTGCGYTF. CDR3 DNA: TGTGCCAGCAGTCAAGATCGAACAGGCTGTGGCTACACCTTC.

Only one count was recorded for this clonotype. Mismatch with germline at one junction end may stem from a read error. This chain links TRBV11-1 with TRBJ2-7, with 9 bases lining up with TRBD1. CDR1 is SGHAT, CDR2 FQDESV, per germline (reference sequence). The CDR3 extends over 16 amino acids. The CDR3 coding sequence is TGTGCCAGCAGCTCTGGTCCGGGACAGGGTGCATACGAGCGGTACTTC. Its protein product is CASSSGPGQGAYERYF.

As concerns this clonotype: Given a much more abundant clone one base away, this may be a read error. This rearrangement joins TRBV28 to TRBJ2-2; TRBD1 matches at 7 bases. The V gene's germline CDR1 is MDHEN and CDR2 SYDVKM. The CDR3 is made up of 16 amino acids. DNA of the CDR3: TGTGCCAGCAGTTTCCCACAGGGGCCTTACACCGTGGAGCTGTTTTTT. It specifies CASSFPQGPYTVELFF.

Comments on this clonotype: This clone may be a read error of a much larger clone one base away. CDR3 amino acids: CASNYMGTGLAGAKSRELFF. As DNA, the CDR3 is TGTGCCAGCAATTACATGGGAACGGGACTAGCGGGAGCTAAGTCCAGGGAGCTGTTTTTT. The rearrangement uses TRBV6-6 and TRBJ2-2; TRBD2 aligns across 14 bases. The CDR3 loop spans 20 amino acids. Per germline, CDR1 MNHNY and CDR2 SVGAGI (reference sequence).

The chain couples TRBV4-3 to TRBJ2-2, with 12 bases matching TRBD2. CDR1 LGHNA and CDR2 YSLEER come from the germline V gene. CDR3 length: 18 residues. Unmatched junction bases numbered 19, after V lost 4 bases and J lost 13 bases. CDR3 sequence reads: CASSRGLAGSANTWVLFF. The CDR3, as DNA: TGCGCCAGCAGCCGGGGACTAGCGGGTTCCGCGAACACCTGGGTGCTGTTTTTT.